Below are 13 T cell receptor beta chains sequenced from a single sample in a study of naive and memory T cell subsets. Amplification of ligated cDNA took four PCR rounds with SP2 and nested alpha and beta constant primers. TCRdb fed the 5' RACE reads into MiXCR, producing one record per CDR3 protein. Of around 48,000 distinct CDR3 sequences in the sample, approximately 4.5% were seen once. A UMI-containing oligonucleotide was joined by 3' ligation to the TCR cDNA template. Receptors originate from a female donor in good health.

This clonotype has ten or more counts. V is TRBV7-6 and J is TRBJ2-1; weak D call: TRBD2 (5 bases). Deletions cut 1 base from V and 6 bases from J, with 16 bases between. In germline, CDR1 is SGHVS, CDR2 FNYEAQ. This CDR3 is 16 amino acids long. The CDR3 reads CASSLVARSRVNEQFF. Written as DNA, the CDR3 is TGTGCCAGCAGCTTAGTGGCCCGATCGCGGGTCAATGAGCAGTTCTTC.

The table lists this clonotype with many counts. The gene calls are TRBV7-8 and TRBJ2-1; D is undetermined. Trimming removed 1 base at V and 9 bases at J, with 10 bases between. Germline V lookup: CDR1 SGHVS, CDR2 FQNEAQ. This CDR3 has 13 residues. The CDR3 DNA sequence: TGTGCCAGCAGCTTAGACCCGGCTGGTGAGCAGTTCTTC. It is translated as CASSLDPAGEQFF. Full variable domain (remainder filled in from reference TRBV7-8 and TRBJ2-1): GAGVSQSPRYKVAKRGQDVALRCDPISGHVSLFWYQQALGQGPEFLTYFQNEAQLDKSGLPSDRFFAERPEGSVSTLKIQRTQQEDSAVYLCASSLDPAGEQFFGPGTRLTVL.

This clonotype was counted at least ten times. This CDR3 is CASSQRQGPYEQYF. The CDR3 DNA is TGTGCCAGCAGCCAAAGACAGGGACCCTACGAGCAGTACTTC. The rearrangement uses TRBV14 and TRBJ2-7; 7 nucleotides align to TRBD1. The germline V gene has CDR1 SGHDN and CDR2 FVKESK. Unmatched junction bases numbered 3, after V lost 2 bases and J lost 2 bases. The CDR3 is 14 residues long.

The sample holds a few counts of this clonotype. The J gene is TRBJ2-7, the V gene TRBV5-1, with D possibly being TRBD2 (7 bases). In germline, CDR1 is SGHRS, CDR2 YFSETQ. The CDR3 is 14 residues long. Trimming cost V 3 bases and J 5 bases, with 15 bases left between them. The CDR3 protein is CASSSPQGRDEQYF. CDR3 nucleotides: TGCGCCAGCAGCTCCCCCCAGGGGAGGGACGAGCAGTACTTC.

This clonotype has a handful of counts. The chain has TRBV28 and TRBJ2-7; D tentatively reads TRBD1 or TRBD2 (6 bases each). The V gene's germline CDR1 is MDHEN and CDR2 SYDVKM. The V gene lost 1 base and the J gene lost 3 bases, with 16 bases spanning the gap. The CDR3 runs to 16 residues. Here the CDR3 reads CASSLSYRDSHYEQYF. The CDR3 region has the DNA TGTGCCAGCAGTTTATCGTACAGGGACTCTCACTACGAGCAGTACTTC.

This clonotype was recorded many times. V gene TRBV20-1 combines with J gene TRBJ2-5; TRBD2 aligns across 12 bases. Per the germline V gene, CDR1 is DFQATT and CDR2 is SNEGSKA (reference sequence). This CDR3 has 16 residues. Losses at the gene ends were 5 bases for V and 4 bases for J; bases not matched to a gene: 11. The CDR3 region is CSAYPPGLAGRETQYF. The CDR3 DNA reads TGCAGTGCTTACCCGCCGGGACTAGCGGGCCGAGAGACCCAGTACTTC.

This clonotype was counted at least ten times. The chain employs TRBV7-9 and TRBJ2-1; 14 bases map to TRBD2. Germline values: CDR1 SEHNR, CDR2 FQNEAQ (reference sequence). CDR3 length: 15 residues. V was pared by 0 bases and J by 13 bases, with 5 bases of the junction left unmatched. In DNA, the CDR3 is TGTGCCAGCAGCTTAGCGGTCGGGACTAGCGGGAGTCAGTTCTTC. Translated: CASSLAVGTSGSQFF.

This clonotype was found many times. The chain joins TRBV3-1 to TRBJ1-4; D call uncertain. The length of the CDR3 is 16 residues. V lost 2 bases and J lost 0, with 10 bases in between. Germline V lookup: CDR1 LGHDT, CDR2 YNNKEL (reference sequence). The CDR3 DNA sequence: TGTGCCAGCAGCCAACGGATCACAGCAACTAATGAAAAACTGTTTTTT. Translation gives CASSQRITATNEKLFF.

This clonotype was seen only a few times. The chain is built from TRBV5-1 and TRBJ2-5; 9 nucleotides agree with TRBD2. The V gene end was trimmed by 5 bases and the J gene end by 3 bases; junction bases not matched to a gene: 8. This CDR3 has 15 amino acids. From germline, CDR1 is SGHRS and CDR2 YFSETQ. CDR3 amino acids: CASSRLAGRKETQYF. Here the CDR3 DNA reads TGCGCCAGCAGTAGGCTAGCGGGACGAAAAGAGACCCAGTACTTC.

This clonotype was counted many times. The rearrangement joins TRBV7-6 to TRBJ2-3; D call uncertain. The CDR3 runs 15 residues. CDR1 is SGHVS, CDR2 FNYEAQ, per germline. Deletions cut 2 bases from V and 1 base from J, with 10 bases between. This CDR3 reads CASSLYLGGTDTQYF. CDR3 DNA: TGTGCCAGCAGCTTATATCTTGGGGGCACAGATACGCAGTATTTT.

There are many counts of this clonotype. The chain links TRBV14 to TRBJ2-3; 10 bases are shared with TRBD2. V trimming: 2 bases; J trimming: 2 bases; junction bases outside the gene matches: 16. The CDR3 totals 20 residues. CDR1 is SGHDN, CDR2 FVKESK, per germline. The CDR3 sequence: CASSQRASGGVKGLTDTQYF. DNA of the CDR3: TGTGCCAGCAGCCAACGGGCTAGCGGGGGAGTCAAGGGACTCACAGATACGCAGTATTTT.

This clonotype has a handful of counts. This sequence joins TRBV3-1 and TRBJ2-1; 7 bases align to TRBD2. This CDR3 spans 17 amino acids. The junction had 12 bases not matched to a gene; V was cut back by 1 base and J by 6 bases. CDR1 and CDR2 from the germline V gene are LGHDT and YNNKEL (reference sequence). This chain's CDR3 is CASSQGRGGSCPNEQFF. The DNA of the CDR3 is TGTGCCAGCAGCCAAGGGCGGGGCGGGAGTTGCCCCAATGAGCAGTTCTTC.

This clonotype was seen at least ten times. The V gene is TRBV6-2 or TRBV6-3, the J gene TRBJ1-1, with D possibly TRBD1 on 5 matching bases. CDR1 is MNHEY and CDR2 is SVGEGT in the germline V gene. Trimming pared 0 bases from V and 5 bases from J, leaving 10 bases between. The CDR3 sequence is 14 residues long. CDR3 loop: CASSYSAGRTEAFF. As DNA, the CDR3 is TGTGCCAGCAGTTACTCGGCAGGGCGGACTGAAGCTTTCTTT.